A few counts support the clone carrying this T cell receptor beta chain. This specimen belongs to a study of HIV-infected patients and healthy controls. A single record per CDR3 protein comes from TCRdb applying MiXCR to the 5' RACE reads. The table includes more than 15,000 distinct CDR3 sequences, about 19% detected once. This clonotype was sampled from a human donor in good health. Sequenced sample: CD8+ T cells from blood.

CDR3 residues: CASNNGGRINEQFF. CDR3 in DNA: TGTGCCAGCAATAATGGGGGGCGAATCAATGAGCAGTTCTTC. The chain recombines TRBV12-3 or TRBV12-4 with TRBJ2-1; D is possibly TRBD1 or TRBD2 (6 bases each). The CDR3 is made up of 14 amino acids. V lost 7 bases to trimming and J lost 6 bases, with 16 bases between them.